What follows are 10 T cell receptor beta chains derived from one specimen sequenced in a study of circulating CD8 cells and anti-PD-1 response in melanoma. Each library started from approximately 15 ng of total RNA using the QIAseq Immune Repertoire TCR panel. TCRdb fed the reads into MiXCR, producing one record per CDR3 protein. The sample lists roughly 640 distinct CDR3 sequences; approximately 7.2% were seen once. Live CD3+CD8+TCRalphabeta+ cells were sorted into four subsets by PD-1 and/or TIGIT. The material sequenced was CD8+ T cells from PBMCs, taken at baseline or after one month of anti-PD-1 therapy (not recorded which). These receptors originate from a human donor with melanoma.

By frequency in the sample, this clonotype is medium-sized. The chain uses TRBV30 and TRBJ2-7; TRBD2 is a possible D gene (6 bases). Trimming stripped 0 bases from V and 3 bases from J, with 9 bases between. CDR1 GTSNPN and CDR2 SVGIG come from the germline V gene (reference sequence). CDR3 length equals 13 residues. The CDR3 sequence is CAWSVNGGYEQYF. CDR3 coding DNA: TGTGCCTGGAGTGTAAACGGGGGCTACGAGCAGTACTTC.

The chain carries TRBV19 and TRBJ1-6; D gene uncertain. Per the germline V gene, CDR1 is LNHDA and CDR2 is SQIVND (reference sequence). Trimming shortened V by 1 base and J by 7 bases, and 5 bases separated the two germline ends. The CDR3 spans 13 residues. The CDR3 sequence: CASSIGENSPLHF. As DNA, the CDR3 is TGTGCCAGTAGTATAGGGGAGAATTCACCCCTCCACTTT. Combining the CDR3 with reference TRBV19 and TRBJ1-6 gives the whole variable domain DGGITQSPKYLFRKEGQNVTLSCEQNLNHDAMYWYRQDPGQGLRLIYYSQIVNDFQKGDIAEGYSVSREKKESFPLTVTSAQKNPTAFYLCASSIGENSPLHFGNGTRLTVT.

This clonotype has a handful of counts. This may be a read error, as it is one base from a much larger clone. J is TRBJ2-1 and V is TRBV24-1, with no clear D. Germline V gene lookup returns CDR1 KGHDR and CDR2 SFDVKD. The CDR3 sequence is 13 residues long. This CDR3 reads CATSDPGLNGQFF. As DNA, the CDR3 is TGTGCCACCAGTGATCCAGGTCTAAATGGGCAGTTCTTC.

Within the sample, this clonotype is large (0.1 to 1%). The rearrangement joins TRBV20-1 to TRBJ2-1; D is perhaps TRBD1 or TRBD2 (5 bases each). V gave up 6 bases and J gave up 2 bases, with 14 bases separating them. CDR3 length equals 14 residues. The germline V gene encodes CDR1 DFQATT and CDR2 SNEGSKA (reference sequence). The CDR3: CSAVGAGTYNEQFF. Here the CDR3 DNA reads TGCAGTGCCGTAGGGGCGGGCACCTACAATGAGCAGTTCTTC.

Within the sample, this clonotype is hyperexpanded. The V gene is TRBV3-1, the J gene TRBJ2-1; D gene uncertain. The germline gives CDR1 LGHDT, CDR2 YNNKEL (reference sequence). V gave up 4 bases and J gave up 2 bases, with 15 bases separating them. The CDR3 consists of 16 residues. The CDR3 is CASSPPGDSAYNEQFF. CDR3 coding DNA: TGTGCCAGCAGCCCCCCCGGTGACTCCGCCTACAATGAGCAGTTCTTC.

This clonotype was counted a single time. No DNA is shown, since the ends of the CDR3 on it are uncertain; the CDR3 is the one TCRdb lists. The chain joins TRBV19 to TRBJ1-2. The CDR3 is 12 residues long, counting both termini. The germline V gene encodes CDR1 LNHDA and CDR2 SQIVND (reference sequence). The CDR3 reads CASGSGLYGCTF.

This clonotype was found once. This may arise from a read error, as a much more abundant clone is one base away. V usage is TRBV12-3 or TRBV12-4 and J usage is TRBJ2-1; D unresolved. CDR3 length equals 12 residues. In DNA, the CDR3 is TGTGCCAGCAGTTTCTCGTACAATGAGCGGTTCTTC. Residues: CASSFSYNERFF.

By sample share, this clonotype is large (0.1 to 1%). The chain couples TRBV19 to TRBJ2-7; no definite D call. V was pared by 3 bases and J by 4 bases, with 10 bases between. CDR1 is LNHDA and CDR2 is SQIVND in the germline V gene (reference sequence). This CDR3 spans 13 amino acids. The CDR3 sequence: CASSMQDLYEQYF. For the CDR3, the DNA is TGTGCCAGTAGTATGCAGGACCTGTACGAGCAGTACTTC.

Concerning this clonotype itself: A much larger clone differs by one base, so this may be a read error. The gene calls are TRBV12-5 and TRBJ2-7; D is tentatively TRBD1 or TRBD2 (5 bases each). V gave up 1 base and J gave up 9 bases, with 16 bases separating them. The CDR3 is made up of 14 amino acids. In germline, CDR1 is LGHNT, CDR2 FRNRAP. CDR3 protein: CASGLDGTVDGQYF. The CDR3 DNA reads TGTGCTAGTGGTTTGGACGGGACCGTCGACGGGCAGTACTTC. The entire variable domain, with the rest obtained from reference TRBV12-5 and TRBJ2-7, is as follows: DARVTQTPRHKVTEMGQEVTMRCQPILGHNTVFWYRQTMMQGLELLAYFRNRAPLDDSGMPKDRFSAEMPDATLATLKIQPSEPRDSAVYFCASGLDGTVDGQYFGPGTRLTVT.

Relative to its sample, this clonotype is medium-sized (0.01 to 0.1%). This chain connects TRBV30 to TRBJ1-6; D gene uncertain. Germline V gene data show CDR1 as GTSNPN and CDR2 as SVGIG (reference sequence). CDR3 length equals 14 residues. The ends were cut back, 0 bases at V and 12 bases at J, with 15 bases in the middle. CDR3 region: CAWSVLGGIGPLHF. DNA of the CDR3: TGTGCCTGGAGTGTACTTGGAGGGATCGGACCCCTCCACTTT. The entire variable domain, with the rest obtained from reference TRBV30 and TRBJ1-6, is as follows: SQTIHQWPATLVQPVGSPLSLECTVEGTSNPNLYWYRQAAGRGLQLLFYSVGIGQISSEVPQNLSASRPQDRQFILSSKKLLLSDSGFYLCAWSVLGGIGPLHFGNGTRLTVT.